This TCR beta chain was sequenced for a study of OX40 agonist ivuxolimab in advanced cancers. The CDR3 has 12 residues. Trimming removed 4 bases from V and 9 bases from J; junction bases left unmatched: 3. The germline gives CDR1 MNHEY, CDR2 SVGAGI. Data came from immunoSEQ multiplex PCR; TCRdb stores just in-frame clones and leaves some out. The data contain about 72,000 clones, roughly four fifths of them singletons. The receptor comes from an adult with an advanced solid tumor such as melanoma, head and neck, liver or kidney cancer. This specimen was CD4+ or CD8+ T cells sorted from blood, taken in a trial of the OX40 agonist ivuxolimab. The rearrangement links TRBV6-5 to TRBJ2-3; TRBD2 aligns across 8 bases. The CDR3 nucleotides read TGTGCCAGCAGTTCAGTAGCGGGAACGCAGTATTTT. Protein sequence: CASSSVAGTQYF.